This T cell receptor beta chain originates from a study of shared clonotypes between healthy human individuals. Profiled with immunoSEQ multiplex PCR; TCRdb holds only in-frame clones, not every one. The sample includes approximately 650,000 clones, roughly 96% seen only once; the top ten take roughly 0.1%. Positively selected for CCR7, the CD45RO-negative cells used as naive CD8 cells excluded terminally differentiated effector memory CD45RA+ cells. The CDR3 totals 11 residues. From germline, CDR1 is LNHDA and CDR2 SQIVND (reference sequence). The ends were cut back, 10 bases at V and 3 bases at J, with 10 bases in the middle. With regard to this clone: The antigen remains undetermined.

Broader study findings: When compared with the clonotypes that were shared by all four sorted-subset donors, the non-shared clonotypes turned out to have lower generation probabilities. An anticipated effect of sequencing depth on clonotype sharing among donors was recognized.

Sequencing was performed on naive CD8+ T cells sorted from blood. This TCR was recovered from a woman younger than 45 in good health. The chain combines TRBV19 with TRBJ2-7, with a possible D match to TRBD2 (5 bases). CDR3 residues: CATGWVYEQYF. CDR3 DNA sequence: TGTGCCACGGGGTGGGTCTACGAGCAGTACTTC.